The subject of this entry is one T cell receptor (beta chain). What it binds is not known. The CDR3 covers 15 residues. Germline V lookup: CDR1 SGDLS, CDR2 YYNGEE. Between the trimmed V and J ends, which lost 3 bases and 0 bases, there was a span of 10 bases. The data derive from a study of OX40 agonist ivuxolimab in advanced cancers. The wider study: Ivuxolimab, an antibody acting as an agonist of OX40 (CD134), was used to treat patients.

TCRdb keeps only in-frame clones here, not all; method: immunoSEQ multiplex PCR. The table records fewer than 85,000 clones, over 80% of them present only once. Findings of the study overall: The expanded peripheral T cells' antigen specificity was not determined. Fewer expanded clones were found on average in CD4+ than in CD8+ T cells.

Patients had blood sampled at baseline and again on cycle 4 day 1 and cycle 7 day 1. The V and J genes are TRBV9 and TRBJ2-1, with D unresolved. The source was CD4+ or CD8+ T cells sorted from blood, collected in a trial of the OX40 agonist ivuxolimab. This TCR was sampled from an adult with an advanced solid tumor such as melanoma, head and neck, liver or kidney cancer. CDR3 coding DNA: TGTGCCAGCAGCGCTGATCTATTCTCCTACAATGAGCAGTTCTTC. Protein: CASSADLFSYNEQFF.